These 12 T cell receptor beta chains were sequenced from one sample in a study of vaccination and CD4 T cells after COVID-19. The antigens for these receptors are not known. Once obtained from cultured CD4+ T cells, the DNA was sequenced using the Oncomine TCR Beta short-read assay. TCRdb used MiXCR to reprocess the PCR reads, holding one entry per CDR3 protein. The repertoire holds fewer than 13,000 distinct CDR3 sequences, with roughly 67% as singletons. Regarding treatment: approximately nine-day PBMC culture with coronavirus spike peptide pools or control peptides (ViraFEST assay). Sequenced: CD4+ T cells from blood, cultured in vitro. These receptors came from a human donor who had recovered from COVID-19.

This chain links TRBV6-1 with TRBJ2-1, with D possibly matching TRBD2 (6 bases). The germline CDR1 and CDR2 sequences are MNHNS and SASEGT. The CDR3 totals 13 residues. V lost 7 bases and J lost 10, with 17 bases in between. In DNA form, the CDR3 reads TGTGCCAGCAAACTAGCCCCGGAGTACGAGCAGTTCTTC. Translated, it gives CASKLAPEYEQFF.

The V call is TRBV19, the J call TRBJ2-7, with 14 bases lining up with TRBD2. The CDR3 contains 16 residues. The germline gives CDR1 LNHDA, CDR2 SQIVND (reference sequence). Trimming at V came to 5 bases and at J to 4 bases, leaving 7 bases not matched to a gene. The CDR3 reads CASSPGLAGEGYEQYF. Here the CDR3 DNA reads TGTGCCAGTAGTCCGGGACTAGCGGGAGAGGGATACGAGCAGTACTTC.

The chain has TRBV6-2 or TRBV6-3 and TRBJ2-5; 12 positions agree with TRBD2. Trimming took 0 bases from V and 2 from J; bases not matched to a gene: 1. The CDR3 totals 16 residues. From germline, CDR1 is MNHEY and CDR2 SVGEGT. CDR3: CASSYSTSGRQETQYF. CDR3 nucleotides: TGTGCCAGCAGTTACTCGACTAGCGGGAGACAAGAGACCCAGTACTTC.

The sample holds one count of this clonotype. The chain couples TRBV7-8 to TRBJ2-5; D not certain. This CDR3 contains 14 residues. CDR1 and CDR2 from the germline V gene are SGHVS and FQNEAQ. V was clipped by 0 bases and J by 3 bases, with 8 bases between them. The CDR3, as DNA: TGTGCCAGCAGCTTAGCCCTTGGGGAAGAGACCCAGTACTTC. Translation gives CASSLALGEETQYF.

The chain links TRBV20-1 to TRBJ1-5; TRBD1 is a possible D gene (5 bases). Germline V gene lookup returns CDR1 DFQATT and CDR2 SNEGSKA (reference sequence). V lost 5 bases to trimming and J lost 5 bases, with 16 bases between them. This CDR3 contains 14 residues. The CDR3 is CSALGQGRDQPQHF. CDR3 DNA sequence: TGCAGTGCTTTAGGGCAGGGTAGAGATCAGCCCCAGCATTTT.

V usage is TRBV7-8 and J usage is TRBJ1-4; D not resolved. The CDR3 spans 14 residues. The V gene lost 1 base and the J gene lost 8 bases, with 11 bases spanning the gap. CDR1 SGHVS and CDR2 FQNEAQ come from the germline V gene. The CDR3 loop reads CASSLVAGEEKLFF. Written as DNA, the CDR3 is TGTGCCAGCAGCTTAGTGGCAGGTGAAGAAAAACTGTTTTTT.

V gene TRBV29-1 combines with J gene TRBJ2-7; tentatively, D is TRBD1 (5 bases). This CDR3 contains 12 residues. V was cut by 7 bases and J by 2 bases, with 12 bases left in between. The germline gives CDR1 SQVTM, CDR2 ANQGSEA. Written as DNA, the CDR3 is TGCAGCGCCGCCCAAGGGGCCTACGAGCAGTACTTC. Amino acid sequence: CSAAQGAYEQYF.

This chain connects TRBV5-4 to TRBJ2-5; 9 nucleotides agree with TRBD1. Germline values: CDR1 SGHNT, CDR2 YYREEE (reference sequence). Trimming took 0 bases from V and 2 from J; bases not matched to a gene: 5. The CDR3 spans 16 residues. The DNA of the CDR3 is TGTGCCAGCAGCTTGGGGTACAGGGGGCTACAAGAGACCCAGTACTTC. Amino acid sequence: CASSLGYRGLQETQYF.

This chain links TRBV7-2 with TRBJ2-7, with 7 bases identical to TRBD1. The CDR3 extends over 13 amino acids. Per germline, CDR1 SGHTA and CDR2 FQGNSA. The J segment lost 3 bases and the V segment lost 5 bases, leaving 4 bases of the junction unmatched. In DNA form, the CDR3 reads TGTGCCAGCAGCCGACAGGGACGCTACGAGCAGTACTTC. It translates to CASSRQGRYEQYF.

The CDR3 here is CASSLNRGFDQPQHF. Written as DNA, the CDR3 is TGTGCCAGCAGTTTAAACAGGGGGTTTGATCAGCCCCAGCATTTT. The chain combines TRBV27 with TRBJ1-5, with 8 bases lining up with TRBD1. The germline gives CDR1 MNHEY, CDR2 SMNVEV (reference sequence). The trim removed 2 bases at V and 5 bases at J, leaving 5 bases unmatched. This CDR3 spans 15 amino acids.

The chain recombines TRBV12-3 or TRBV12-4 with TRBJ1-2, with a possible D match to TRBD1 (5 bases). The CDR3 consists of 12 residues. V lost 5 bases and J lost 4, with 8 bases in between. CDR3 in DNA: TGTGCCAGCAGTGAGGACACCTATGGCTACACCTTC. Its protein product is CASSEDTYGYTF.

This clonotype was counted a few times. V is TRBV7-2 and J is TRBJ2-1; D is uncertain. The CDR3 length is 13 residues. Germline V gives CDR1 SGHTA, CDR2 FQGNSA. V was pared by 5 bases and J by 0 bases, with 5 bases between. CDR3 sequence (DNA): TGTGCCAGCAGCCTAAGCTCCTACAATGAGCAGTTCTTC. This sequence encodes CASSLSSYNEQFF.